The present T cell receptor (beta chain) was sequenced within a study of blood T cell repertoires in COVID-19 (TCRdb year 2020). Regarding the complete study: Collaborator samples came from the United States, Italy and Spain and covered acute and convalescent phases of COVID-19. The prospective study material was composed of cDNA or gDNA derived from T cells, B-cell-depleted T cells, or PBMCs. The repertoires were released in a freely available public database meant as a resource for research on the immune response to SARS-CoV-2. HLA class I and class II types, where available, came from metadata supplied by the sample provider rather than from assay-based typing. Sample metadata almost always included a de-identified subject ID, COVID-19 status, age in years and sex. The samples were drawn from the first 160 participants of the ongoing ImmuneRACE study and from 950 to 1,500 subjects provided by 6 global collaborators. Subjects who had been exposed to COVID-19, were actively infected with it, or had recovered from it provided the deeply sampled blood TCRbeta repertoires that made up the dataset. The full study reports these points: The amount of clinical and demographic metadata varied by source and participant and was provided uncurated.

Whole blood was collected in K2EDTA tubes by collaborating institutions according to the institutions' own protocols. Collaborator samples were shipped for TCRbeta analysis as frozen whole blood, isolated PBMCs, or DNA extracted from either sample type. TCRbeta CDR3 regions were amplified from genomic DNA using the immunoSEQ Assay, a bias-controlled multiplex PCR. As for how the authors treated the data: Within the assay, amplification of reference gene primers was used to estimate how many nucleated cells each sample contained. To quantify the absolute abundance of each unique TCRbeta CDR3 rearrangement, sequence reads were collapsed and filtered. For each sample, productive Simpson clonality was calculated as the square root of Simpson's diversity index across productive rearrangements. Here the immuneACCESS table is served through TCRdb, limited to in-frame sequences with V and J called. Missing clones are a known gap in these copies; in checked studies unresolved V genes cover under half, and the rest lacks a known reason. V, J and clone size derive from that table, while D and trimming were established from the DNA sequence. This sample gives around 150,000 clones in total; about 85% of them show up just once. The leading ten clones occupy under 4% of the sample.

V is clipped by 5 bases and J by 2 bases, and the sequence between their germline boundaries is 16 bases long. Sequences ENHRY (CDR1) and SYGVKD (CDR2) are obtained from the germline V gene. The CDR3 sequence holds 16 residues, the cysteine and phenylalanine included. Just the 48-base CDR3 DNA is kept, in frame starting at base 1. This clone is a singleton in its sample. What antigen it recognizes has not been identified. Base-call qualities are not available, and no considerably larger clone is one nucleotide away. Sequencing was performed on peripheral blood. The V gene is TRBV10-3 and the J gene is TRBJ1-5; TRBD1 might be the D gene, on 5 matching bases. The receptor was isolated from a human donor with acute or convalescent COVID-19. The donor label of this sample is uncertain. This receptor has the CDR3 CAISCTGRPRNQPQHF. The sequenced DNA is TGTGCCATCAGTTGTACAGGCCGTCCCCGCAATCAGCCCCAGCATTTT.